A single T cell receptor beta chain is shown here with its context. The sample originates from a study of identical twins. CDR1 SGHRS and CDR2 YFSETQ come from the germline V gene. V was cut by 0 bases and J by 3 bases, with 16 bases left in between. The length of the CDR3 is 16 residues. After template switching added a universal primer site, the resulting cDNA carried unique molecular identifiers. One entry per CDR3 protein, called by TCRdb with MiXCR from the 5' RACE reads. The sample shows under 450,000 distinct CDR3 sequences, approximately 17% of them seen only once. The chain joins TRBV5-1 to TRBJ2-7; D remains ambiguous. The material sequenced was naive T cells sorted from blood. This TCR came from a man between 50 and 59 years old in good health. CDR3 in amino acids: CASSLAGVKVIYEQYF. The CDR3 DNA reads TGCGCCAGCAGCTTGGCTGGGGTTAAGGTGATCTACGAGCAGTACTTC.